What follows are 2 T cell receptor beta chains derived from one specimen sequenced in a study of shared clonotypes between healthy human individuals. Assay: immunoSEQ multiplex PCR; the TCRdb copy retains only in-frame clones and omits some. The sample yields roughly 1,500,000 clones, 98% to 99% seen once. The sample consisted of naive CD4+ T cells sorted from blood. Described subset: CD45RA+ positively selected. The receptors stem from a man aged 25-45 years in good health.

This chain links TRBV7-9 with TRBJ1-1; maybe TRBD1 (5 bases). Germline CDR1 and CDR2: SEHNR and FQNEAQ (reference sequence). The CDR3 spans 12 residues. Between the trimmed V and J ends, which lost 5 bases and 4 bases, there was a span of 8 bases. The CDR3 DNA is TGTGCCAGCAGCACCGGGGGCACTGAAGCTTTCTTT. It is translated as CASSTGGTEAFF.

The chain combines TRBV6-1 with TRBJ2-2; D is unresolved. CDR3 length equals 15 residues. In germline, CDR1 is MNHNS, CDR2 SASEGT. The ends were cut back, 7 bases at V and 0 bases at J, with 12 bases in the middle. Here the CDR3 reads CASIKGSSNTGELFF. The CDR3 bases are TGTGCCAGCATAAAGGGCAGTTCGAACACCGGGGAGCTGTTTTTT.